A selection of T cell receptor beta chains follows, all from one sample in a study of beta chain features in type 1 diabetes. Clones were sequenced by immunoSEQ multiplex PCR, and TCRdb holds only the in-frame ones, with some missing. The sample has hundreds of thousands of clones; 11% are singletons. The material sequenced was naive CD4+ T cells from blood. The receptor set was obtained from a man aged 25 to 45 with type 1 diabetes. Both conserved end residues are part of each CDR3. A D gene is named only where the DNA matches it firmly. The size of a clone is reported for some rows only, either as once, few or many, or as a class for expanded clones.

V	J	D	size	CDR3	DNA
TRBV2	TRBJ1-6	TRBD1	few	CASSEVTGSSPLHF	TGTGCCAGCAGTGAGGTGACAGGGTCCTCACCCCTCCACTTT
TRBV4-2	TRBJ2-1	.	few	CASSQVGDDGYNEQFF	TGTGCCAGCAGCCAAGTGGGCGACGACGGCTACAATGAGCAGTTCTTC
TRBV28	TRBJ2-2	.	few	CASSRVVSTGELFF	TGTGCCAGCAGTCGGGTCGTTAGCACCGGGGAGCTGTTTTTT
TRBV11-2	TRBJ2-1	TRBD1	.	CASSSYRGHNEQFF	TGTGCCAGCAGCTCGTACAGGGGGCACAATGAGCAGTTCTTC
TRBV30	TRBJ1-1	.	.	CAWSGQATAEAFF	TGTGCCTGGAGTGGACAGGCGACGGCAGAAGCTTTCTTT
TRBV19	TRBJ1-2	.	.	CATLPEGDNYGYTF	TGTGCCACCCTCCCCGAGGGGGACAACTATGGCTACACCTTC
TRBV4-3	TRBJ2-5	TRBD2	.	CASSQGSSGGAETQYF	TGCGCCAGCAGCCAAGGTTCTAGCGGGGGAGCAGAGACCCAGTACTTC
TRBV11-2	TRBJ2-1	TRBD2	.	CASSLRGGEHNEQFF	TGTGCCAGCAGCCTGCGGGGGGGCGAGCACAATGAGCAGTTCTTC
TRBV5-1	TRBJ1-2	.	.	CASSSGGIGYGYTF	TGCGCCAGCAGCTCCGGGGGGATCGGCTATGGCTACACCTTC
TRBV12-5	TRBJ2-7	TRBD1	.	CASGLVTGQGDEQYF	TGTGCTAGTGGTTTGGTAACGGGACAGGGCGACGAGCAGTACTTC
TRBV14	TRBJ1-2	.	.	CASSQVGGYGYTF	TGTGCCAGCAGCCAAGTCGGCGGCTATGGCTACACCTTC
TRBV9	TRBJ2-3	TRBD1	few	CASSVDPGQGQYF	TGTGCCAGCAGCGTAGACCCGGGACAGGGGCAGTATTTT
TRBV28	TRBJ2-5	TRBD1	.	CASSLGGRGRETQYF	TGTGCCAGCAGTTTAGGCGGCAGGGGGCGGGAGACCCAGTACTTC
TRBV11-2	TRBJ2-5	TRBD2	.	CASSLGTSNIQETQYF	TGTGCCAGCAGCTTAGGGACTAGCAATATCCAAGAGACCCAGTACTTC
TRBV6-1	TRBJ2-6	.	few	CASSEYGGRLANVLTF	TGTGCCAGCAGTGAATACGGGGGGCGCTTGGCCAACGTCCTGACTTTC
TRBV6-5	TRBJ2-5	.	few	CASSWGVGGYQETQYF	TGTGCCAGCAGTTGGGGGGTCGGCGGGTACCAAGAGACCCAGTACTTC
TRBV29-1	TRBJ2-5	TRBD1	few	CSADRGETQYF	TGCAGCGCCGACAGGGGTGAGACCCAGTACTTC
TRBV30	TRBJ2-5	TRBD2	.	CAWSGGGLETQYF	TGTGCCTGGAGTGGGGGGGGTTTGGAGACCCAGTACTTC
TRBV7-9	TRBJ2-6	.	.	CASSKRQAGANVLTF	TGTGCCAGCAGCAAGAGACAGGCTGGGGCCAACGTCCTGACTTTC
TRBV4-3	TRBJ2-3	.	few	CASSPYRPRGQYF	TGCGCCAGCAGCCCCTACCGGCCCCGCGGGCAGTATTTT
TRBV21-1	TRBJ1-2	.	.	CASSKENGAYNSYTF	TGTGCCAGCAGCAAAGAGAATGGGGCCTATAACAGCTACACCTTC
TRBV19	TRBJ2-4	.	.	CASSIHGIPYQQVDIQYF	TGTGCCAGTAGTATCCACGGGATCCCGTATCAGCAGGTGGACATTCAGTACTTC
TRBV6-1	TRBJ2-7	.	.	CASKEHRPYEQYF	TGTGCCAGCAAGGAACACAGACCCTACGAGCAGTACTTC
TRBV6-6	TRBJ1-2	TRBD1	few	CASSFPTGNYGYTF	TGTGCCAGCAGTTTTCCGACAGGGAACTATGGCTACACCTTC
TRBV7-2	TRBJ2-2	TRBD2	.	CASSRLGTSGGELFF	TGTGCCAGCAGCCGATTAGGGACTAGCGGGGGGGAGCTGTTTTTT
TRBV7-2	TRBJ2-7	.	few	CASSPDRVGEQYF	TGTGCCAGCAGCCCGGACAGAGTGGGGGAGCAGTACTTC
TRBV4-3	TRBJ2-4	TRBD2	.	CASSRYGLAGGAKNIQYF	TGCGCCAGCAGCCGCTATGGACTAGCGGGGGGGGCCAAAAACATTCAGTACTTC
TRBV28	TRBJ2-4	TRBD1	few	CASSRQGTAKNIQYF	TGTGCCAGCAGTCGACAGGGAACAGCCAAAAACATTCAGTACTTC
TRBV20-1	TRBJ2-3	.	.	CSAREAHTQYF	TGCAGTGCTAGAGAGGCACATACGCAGTATTTT
TRBV4-1	TRBJ1-6	.	.	CASSQDEDRRGSPLHF	TGCGCCAGCAGCCAAGACGAAGACAGGCGAGGGTCACCCCTCCACTTT
TRBV4-1	TRBJ2-7	.	few	CASSQDPLGAKEQYF	TGCGCCAGCAGCCAAGATCCTCTGGGGGCAAAAGAGCAGTACTTC
TRBV5-6	TRBJ2-7	.	.	CASSLYGRSSYEQYF	TGTGCCAGCAGCTTGTATGGCCGGAGCTCCTACGAGCAGTACTTC
TRBV30	TRBJ2-3	.	few	CAWSLERVAQYF	TGTGCCTGGAGCCTGGAGAGGGTGGCGCAGTATTTT
TRBV7-9	TRBJ2-7	.	.	CASSSRPGIAYEQYF	TGTGCCAGCAGCTCCCGGCCGGGGATAGCTTACGAGCAGTACTTC
TRBV18	TRBJ1-1	.	few	CASSPPGRTEAFF	TGTGCCAGCTCACCACCGGGCAGAACTGAAGCTTTCTTT
TRBV7-2	TRBJ2-1	.	.	CASSLAPGREQFF	TGTGCCAGCAGCTTAGCCCCGGGTCGTGAGCAGTTCTTC
TRBV20-1	TRBJ2-3	.	.	CSLQASDTQYF	TGCAGTCTCCAGGCGTCCGATACGCAGTATTTT